The TCR beta chain under discussion was sequenced for a study of blood T cell repertoires in COVID-19. Study-level background: COVID-19 samples from acute and convalescent phases originated in the United States, Italy and Spain. T cells, B-cell-depleted T cells, or PBMCs supplied cDNA or gDNA.

Per the original data handling: For nucleated cells, counts were estimated from reference gene primer amplification. Sequencing used immunoSEQ multiplex PCR; TCRdb keeps in-frame clones, though not all of them. V and J calls and clone size are given by that table; D and trimming were obtained from the DNA. Of a few hundred thousand clones in the sample, around 87% were seen once. The participants were between about 18 and 89 years old and came from some 23 US areas. This CDR3 region has 13 residues. CDR1 SNHLY and CDR2 FYNNEI come from the germline V gene. V shed 8 bases and J shed 4 bases, with 14 bases lying between them.

What was sequenced was PBMCs or T cells enriched from blood (not recorded which). The chain couples TRBV2 to TRBJ1-1; possible D gene TRBD1, 6 bases. The origin of this receptor is a young man who had recovered from COVID-19. This chain's CDR3 is CASLQGEVTEAFF. CDR3 nucleotides: TGTGCCAGCTTACAGGGTGAGGTCACTGAAGCTTTCTTT.